This TCR beta chain stems from a study of CD8+ T cells in alopecia areata. About the study: Treated patients swallowed 5 to 10 mg of oral tofacitinib twice daily.

Study outcomes and limitations: Tofacitinib yielded significantly lower scalp clonality and fewer expanded CD8+ clones among the top 100.

The treatment: oral pan-JAK inhibitor, 5-10 mg twice daily. RNA, once extracted, was reverse transcribed into cDNA for use as the sequencing template. The method was immunoSEQ multiplex PCR; TCRdb's version includes in-frame clones alone and lacks a portion of them. The repertoire holds over 70,000 clones, with approximately 64% as singletons. Worth noting for this clone: Its antigen is still unknown.

The CDR3 spans 14 residues. V dropped 6 bases and J dropped 5; count of bases not matched to a gene: 7. The germline gives CDR1 SNHLY, CDR2 FYNNEI. The chain couples TRBV2 to TRBJ2-7; 10 bases map to TRBD2. The sequencing here drew on CD8+ T cells sorted from blood, taken at week 24, from a patient treated with tofacitinib. The clonotype comes from a human donor with alopecia areata. CDR3 residues: CASSPAGGRNEQYF. In DNA, the CDR3 is TGTGCCAGCAGCCCAGCGGGGGGGCGAAACGAGCAGTACTTC.